The clone carrying this T cell receptor (beta chain) was observed at least ten times. The target antigen is unknown. The sample comes from a study of tumor and adjacent non-tumor tissue in lung cancer. Germline-derived CDR1 and CDR2 are MNHEY and SVGEGT. This CDR3 has 14 residues. After removal of 5 bases from V and 6 bases from J, the junction contained 7 bases not matched to a gene. A modified ARM-PCR protocol with three rounds of nested PCR amplified TCRbeta. Each CDR3 protein gets one entry after TCRdb re-called the multiplex PCR reads with MiXCR. The data show some 200,000 distinct CDR3 sequences, 71% seen once. Study results and limitations: TCR diversity was significantly greater in tumor than normal lung tissue.

This sample's RNA came from whole unsorted tissue. Chemotherapy-naive patients with new lung cancer underwent thoracic surgery in China, August–November 2014. The sample comprised lung tumor tissue. The chain carries TRBV6-2 or TRBV6-3 and TRBJ1-5; 7 bases match TRBD1. This TCR was sampled from a man between 60 and 70 years old with non-small cell lung cancer. The CDR3 is CASSLGQAAQPQHF. CDR3 nucleotides: TGTGCCAGCAGTCTAGGACAGGCGGCTCAGCCCCAGCATTTT.